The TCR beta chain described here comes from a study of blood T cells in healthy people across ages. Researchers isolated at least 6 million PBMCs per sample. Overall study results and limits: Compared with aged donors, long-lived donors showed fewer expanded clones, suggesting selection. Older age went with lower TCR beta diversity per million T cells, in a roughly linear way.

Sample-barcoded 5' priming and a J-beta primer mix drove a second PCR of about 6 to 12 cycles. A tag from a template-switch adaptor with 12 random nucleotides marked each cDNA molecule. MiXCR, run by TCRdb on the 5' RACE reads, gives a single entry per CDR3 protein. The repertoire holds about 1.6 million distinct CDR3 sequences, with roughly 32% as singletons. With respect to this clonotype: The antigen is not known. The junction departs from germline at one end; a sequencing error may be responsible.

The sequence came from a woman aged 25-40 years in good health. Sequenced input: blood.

CDR3 residues: CSVDFMNCGYTF. CDR3 in DNA: TGCAGCGTTGATTTTATGAACTGTGGCTACACCTTC. The chain uses TRBV29-1 and TRBJ1-2; D ambiguous. CDR3 size: 12 residues. Per germline, CDR1 SQVTM and CDR2 ANQGSEA.